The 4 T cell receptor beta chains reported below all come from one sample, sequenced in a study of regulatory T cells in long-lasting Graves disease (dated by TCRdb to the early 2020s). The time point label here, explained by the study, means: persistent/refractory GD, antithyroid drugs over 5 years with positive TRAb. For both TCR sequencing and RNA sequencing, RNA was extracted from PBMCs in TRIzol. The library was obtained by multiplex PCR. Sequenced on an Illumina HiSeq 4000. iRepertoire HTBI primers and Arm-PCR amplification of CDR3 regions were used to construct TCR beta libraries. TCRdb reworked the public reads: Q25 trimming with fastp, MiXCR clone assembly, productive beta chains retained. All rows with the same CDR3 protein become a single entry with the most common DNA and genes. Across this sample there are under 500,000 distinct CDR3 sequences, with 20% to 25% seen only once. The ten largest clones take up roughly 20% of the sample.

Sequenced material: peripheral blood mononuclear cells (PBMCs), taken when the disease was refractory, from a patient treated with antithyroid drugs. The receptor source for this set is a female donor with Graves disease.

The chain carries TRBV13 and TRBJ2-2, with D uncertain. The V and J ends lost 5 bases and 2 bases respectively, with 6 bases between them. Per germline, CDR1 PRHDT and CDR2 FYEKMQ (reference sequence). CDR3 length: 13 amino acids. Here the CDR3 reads CASSGRNTGELFF. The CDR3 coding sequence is TGTGCCAGCAGCGGCAGAAACACCGGGGAGCTGTTTTTT.

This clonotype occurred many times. In DNA, the CDR3 is TGTGCCAGCAGCCAAAGGTGGGGTTCACCCCTCCACTTT. It translates to CASSQRWGSPLHF. V and J are TRBV28 and TRBJ1-6; D call uncertain. Germline V lookup: CDR1 MDHEN, CDR2 SYDVKM. Trimming cost V 6 bases and J 9 bases, with 12 bases left between them. This CDR3 is 13 amino acids long.

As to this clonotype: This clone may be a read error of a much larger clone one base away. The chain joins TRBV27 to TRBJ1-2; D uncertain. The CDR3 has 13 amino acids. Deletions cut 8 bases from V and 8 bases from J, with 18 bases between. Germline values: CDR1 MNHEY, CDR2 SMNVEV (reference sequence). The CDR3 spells CASCGRQAAGYTF. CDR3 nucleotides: TGTGCCAGCTGTGGTCGTCAAGCGGCCGGCTACACCTTC.

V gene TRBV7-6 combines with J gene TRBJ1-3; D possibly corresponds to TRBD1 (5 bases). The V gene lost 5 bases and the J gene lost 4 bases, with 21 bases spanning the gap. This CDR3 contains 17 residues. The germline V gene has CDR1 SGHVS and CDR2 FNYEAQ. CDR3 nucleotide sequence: TGTGCCAGCAGCCAAACCCCACGGGGCCGCCACGGAAACACCATATATTTT. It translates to CASSQTPRGRHGNTIYF.